The TCR beta chain under discussion was sequenced for a study of blood T cell repertoires in COVID-19 (dated by TCRdb to the early 2020s). About the full investigation: The collaborator samples originated in the United States, Italy and Spain and spanned the acute and convalescent phases of COVID-19. The material from the prospective study consisted of cDNA or gDNA derived from T cells, B-cell-depleted T cells, or PBMCs. Subjects who had been exposed to COVID-19, were actively infected with it, or had recovered from it provided the deeply sampled blood TCRbeta repertoires that made up the dataset. A freely available public database, intended as a resource for researchers studying the immune response to SARS-CoV-2, is where the repertoires were released. Samples came from the ongoing ImmuneRACE study (first 160 participants) plus 1,254 subjects from 6 global collaborators. Nearly every sample came with metadata listing a de-identified subject ID, COVID-19 status, age in years and sex. Where HLA class I and class II types were available, the types were taken from metadata supplied by the sample provider, not from assay-based typing. Overall results and qualifications from the work: The amount of clinical and demographic metadata varied by source and participant and was provided uncurated.

There are a few counts of this clone. Its antigen has not been determined. Base qualities are not provided; no much larger clone lies one nucleotide away. The immunoSEQ Assay, a bias-controlled multiplex PCR, was used to amplify TCRbeta CDR3 regions from genomic DNA. Per the original workflow: Nucleated cell counts per sample were estimated from amplification of reference gene primers within the assay. Sequence reads were collapsed and filtered to measure the absolute abundance of every unique TCRbeta CDR3 rearrangement. For each sample, productive Simpson clonality was calculated as the square root of Simpson's diversity index over productive rearrangements. This is the immuneACCESS table as TCRdb keeps it, with only in-frame sequences that have V and J called. A part of the clones is gone; compared with another copy, unresolved V genes explain less than half, and the rest is unexplained. V and J calls and clone size are copied from that table; D and trimming were computed from the DNA. Here the sample has 390,000 or so clones; more than 70% occur a single time. Of the sample, approximately 3% falls within the top ten clones.

In Seattle, one collaborating source enrolled patients while the infection was active and tracked those patients longitudinally over the course of disease. The collaborating institutions used their own protocols to collect whole blood in K2EDTA tubes. For TCRbeta analysis, collaborators shipped samples as frozen whole blood, isolated PBMCs, or DNA extracted from either of those sample types. The CDR3 runs 18 residues from the cysteine to the phenylalanine. Only the CDR3 portion is preserved as DNA: 54 bases, with reading frame beginning at the first base. The germline V gene supplies CDR1 SGHVS and CDR2 FQNEAQ. V has 6 bases trimmed and J has 1 base trimmed; junction bases matching no gene number 16.

The chain employs TRBV7-8 and TRBJ2-3; the central 7 bases match TRBD2. The sequenced sample was peripheral blood. The clonotype originates from a woman between 25 and 40 years old with COVID-19, enrolled during active disease. The CDR3 is CASSSPRTRALGTDTQYF. The nucleotides are TGTGCCAGCAGTTCCCCCCGGACTAGGGCCCTCGGCACAGATACGCAGTATTTT.